The present T cell receptor (beta chain) was sequenced within a study of CD8 T cells in ankylosing spondylitis. For TCR beta, libraries came from quantitative 5'-RACE with molecular barcodes. A single record per CDR3 protein comes from TCRdb applying MiXCR to the 5' RACE reads. The table lists about 450,000 distinct CDR3 sequences, 25% to 30% of them singletons. Broader study findings: Disease-linked clones had a CD8+ phenotype and relatively low frequency in peripheral blood. Characteristic of ankylosing spondylitis blood, it appeared, was a TCR beta motif comprising about 8 highly homologous variants.

Trimming cost V 3 bases and J 1 base; bases outside gene matches: 2. The CDR3 runs 15 residues. CDR1 is SGHRS and CDR2 is YFSETQ in the germline V gene. A remark on this clonotype: Its antigen is as yet unknown.

The material sequenced was blood, either unsorted or a sorted T cell fraction (not recorded which). The clonotype comes from a male donor with ankylosing spondylitis. The chain uses TRBV5-1 and TRBJ2-3; 10 bases are shared with TRBD1. For the CDR3, the DNA is TGCGCCAGCAGCTGGACAGGGGGACGCACAGATACGCAGTATTTT. Amino acid sequence: CASSWTGGRTDTQYF.